This T cell receptor (beta chain) was obtained from a study of CD8 T cells in ankylosing spondylitis. In its sample, this clonotype was seen a few times. 5'-RACE, quantitative and with molecular barcodes, yielded the TCR beta libraries. TCRdb re-analysed the 5' RACE reads in MiXCR, keeping a single row per CDR3 protein. The table includes about 360,000 distinct CDR3 sequences, 20% to 25% detected once. Material for sequencing was blood, either unsorted or a sorted T cell fraction (not recorded which). The receptor was derived from a male donor with ankylosing spondylitis or in good health (not recorded which).

CDR3 region: CASSFQGGAEAFF. CDR3 coding DNA: TGTGCCAGCAGTTTTCAAGGGGGGGCCGAAGCTTTCTTT. This chain connects TRBV6-5 to TRBJ1-1; D is possibly TRBD1 (6 bases). CDR1 MNHEY and CDR2 SVGAGI come from the germline V gene. Trimming removed 4 bases from V and 8 bases from J, with 14 bases in between. This CDR3 region has 13 residues.